This TCR beta chain originates from a study of T cell responses to AZD1222 COVID-19 vaccine. The repertoire was sequenced with immunoSEQ multiplex PCR; TCRdb's copy has only in-frame clones and lacks some. This table holds about 130,000 clones, 75% to 90% found once. V was pared by 4 bases and J by 8 bases, with 14 bases between. The CDR3 length is 14 residues. CDR1 LGHDT and CDR2 YNNKEL come from the germline V gene (reference sequence). This clonotype was obtained from an adult in good health. V gene TRBV3-1 (or the pseudogene TRBV3-2) combines with J gene TRBJ1-4; a weak D match, TRBD1 (6 bases). This specimen consisted of peripheral blood, obtained on day 0 of AZD1222 vaccination. The chain's CDR3 is CASSPVVGGEKLFF. The CDR3, as DNA: TGTGCCAGCAGCCCAGTAGTAGGGGGAGAAAAACTGTTTTTT.